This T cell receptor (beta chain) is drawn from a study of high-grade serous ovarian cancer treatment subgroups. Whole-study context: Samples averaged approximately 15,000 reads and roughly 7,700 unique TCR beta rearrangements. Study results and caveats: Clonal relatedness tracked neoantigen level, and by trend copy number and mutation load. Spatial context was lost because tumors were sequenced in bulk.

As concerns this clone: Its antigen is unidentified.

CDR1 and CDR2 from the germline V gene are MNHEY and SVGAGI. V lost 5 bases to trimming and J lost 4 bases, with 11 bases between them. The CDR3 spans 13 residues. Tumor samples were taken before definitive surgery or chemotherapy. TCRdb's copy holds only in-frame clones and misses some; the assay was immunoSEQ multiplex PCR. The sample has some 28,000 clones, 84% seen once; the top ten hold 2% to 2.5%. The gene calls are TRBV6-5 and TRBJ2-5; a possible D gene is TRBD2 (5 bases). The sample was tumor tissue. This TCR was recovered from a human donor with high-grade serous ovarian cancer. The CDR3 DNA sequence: TGTGCCAGCAGTCCCAGTCGGGGAGAGACCCAGTACTTC. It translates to CASSPSRGETQYF.